A single sample is the source of the 2 T cell receptor beta chains below, sequenced in a study of cytomegalovirus exposure and HLA in healthy donors. Primers for the PCR totalled 60 Vbeta and 13 Jbeta. Sequenced by immunoSEQ multiplex PCR; TCRdb stores in-frame clones only, minus some. The sample has some 70,000 clones, about 88% seen once. The sample comprised PBMCs. Receptors originate from a woman aged 45 to 65 in good health and CMV-seronegative.

The V and J genes are TRBV4-1 and TRBJ2-1; 15 bases fit TRBD2. The CDR3 spans 20 residues. Germline CDR1 MGHRA, CDR2 YSYEKL. V was clipped by 7 bases and J by 0 bases; unmatched bases: 13. CDR3 region: CASTRGLAGGTPSSYNEQFF. CDR3 bases: TGCGCCAGCACCCGCGGACTAGCGGGAGGGACCCCAAGCTCCTACAATGAGCAGTTCTTC.

Here the CDR3 DNA reads TGTGCCAGCAGTTTACCTAAATACCCCCGTTTCGGGGAGCAGTTCTTC. This codes for CASSLPKYPRFGEQFF. The rearrangement links TRBV27 to TRBJ2-1; D not resolved. The CDR3 covers 16 residues. V was shortened by 2 bases and J by 10 bases, with 21 bases between the two germline ends. Germline V lookup: CDR1 MNHEY, CDR2 SMNVEV (reference sequence).